This section outlines one TCR beta chain sequence together with its context. The germline V gene has CDR1 LGHDT and CDR2 YNNKEL (reference sequence). This CDR3 has 13 amino acids. V was cut by 0 bases and J by 8 bases, with 10 bases left in between. The participants were between about 18 and 90 years old and came from about two dozen US areas. Original methodology: How many nucleated cells were present was estimated from reference gene primer amplification. Measured with immunoSEQ multiplex PCR; TCRdb has only the in-frame clones, and not every one. V and J calls and clone size are as listed in that table; D and trimming were resolved from the DNA. The sample has hundreds of thousands of clones, nearly 90% seen once; the top ten hold approximately 1.5%. This sample was included in a study of blood T cell repertoires in COVID-19.

Source material: PBMCs or T cells enriched from blood (not recorded which). This sequence originates from a woman under 30 with acute COVID-19. The chain joins TRBV3-1 (or the pseudogene TRBV3-2) to TRBJ1-2; no clear D. Here the CDR3 DNA reads TGTGCCAGCAGCCAAGAACGCTCGAGAGGCTACACCTTC. It is translated as CASSQERSRGYTF.